This record looks at one TCR beta chain sequence and its context. Germline V CDR1 and CDR2: KGHSH, LQKENI. The V end lost 5 bases, the J end lost 10 bases, and 21 bases lay between the germline ends. CDR3 length equals 15 residues. These data are taken from a study of blood T cell repertoires in COVID-19. Looking at the study overall: From the United States, Italy and Spain came samples of acute and convalescent COVID-19. Sources were T cells, B-cell-depleted T cells, or PBMCs; the material itself was cDNA or gDNA.

Original processing methods: Amplification from reference gene primers served as the basis for estimated nucleated cell counts. Profiled with immunoSEQ multiplex PCR; TCRdb holds only in-frame clones, not every one. Clonal size and the V and J genes are those of that table, whereas D and trimming came from the DNA. The table has more than 150,000 clones, around 87% seen once; the top ten hold 2.7%. The rearrangement joins TRBV18 to TRBJ2-1; perhaps TRBD1 as D (5 bases). This TCR was recovered from a man aged 35 to 55 with active or convalescent COVID-19. The sequenced sample was peripheral blood. The CDR3 DNA is TGTGCCAGCTCATCCCAGGGCGCGATCAATGTGGAGCAGTTCTTC. It is translated as CASSSQGAINVEQFF.